This entry lists 25 T cell receptor beta chains sequenced from one sample in a study of blood T cells in healthy people across ages. A second PCR of roughly 7 to 11 cycles used a sample-barcoded 5' primer and a J-beta primer mix. TCRdb re-called the 5' RACE reads with MiXCR, one entry per CDR3 protein. The sample contains around 800,000 distinct CDR3 sequences, more than 40% of which appear only once. The sequencing sample was made of blood. Receptors originate from a man aged 55 to 70 in good health.

The chain carries TRBV6-1 and TRBJ2-1; 9 nucleotides align to TRBD1. Trimming at V came to 5 bases and at J to 5 bases, leaving 10 bases not matched to a gene. Germline V CDR1 and CDR2: MNHNS, SASEGT. The CDR3 consists of 16 residues. CDR3 sequence: CASSRGDRDRDNEQFF. CDR3 bases: TGTGCCAGCAGTCGCGGTGACCGGGACAGGGACAATGAGCAGTTCTTC.

The chain joins TRBV7-2 to TRBJ2-3; TRBD1 is a possible D gene (8 bases). The V end was cut by 7 bases, the J end by 2 bases, with 22 bases between. The CDR3 totals 17 residues. CDR1 SGHTA and CDR2 FQGNSA come from the germline V gene. The CDR3 bases are TGTGCCAGCAATCCACAAGGACAGGGAGGGCCCACAGATACGCAGTATTTT. Its translation: CASNPQGQGGPTDTQYF.

The chain links TRBV4-3 to TRBJ1-2; TRBD1 might be the D (6 bases). Germline assignment: CDR1 LGHNA and CDR2 YSLEER. The CDR3 has 15 residues. The ends were cut back, 4 bases at V and 4 bases at J, with 16 bases in the middle. CDR3 loop: CASSLDQGRGYGYTF. In DNA, the CDR3 is TGCGCCAGCAGCCTAGATCAGGGCAGGGGCTATGGCTACACCTTC.

In this sample, this clonotype turned up a few times. The V and J genes are TRBV11-2 and TRBJ2-1; 9 bases line up with TRBD1. The V segment lost 3 bases and the J segment 15 bases; nucleotides outside the gene matches: 9. Germline CDR1 is SGHAT and CDR2 is FQNNGV. The CDR3 spans 13 residues. For the CDR3, the DNA is TGTGCCAGCAGCTTTCAACCGGGACAGGGTATGTTCTTC. This encodes CASSFQPGQGMFF.

This clonotype was seen only once. J is TRBJ2-4 and V is TRBV14; TRBD2 matches 14 bases. The CDR3 is 17 amino acids. Germline lookup yields CDR1 SGHDN and CDR2 FVKESK. J lost 13 bases, V lost 3 bases, and 14 bases had no gene match. CDR3 sequence reads: CASSHFPGLAGEDEQYF. In nucleotides, the CDR3 is TGTGCCAGCAGCCACTTCCCGGGACTAGCGGGGGAGGATGAGCAGTACTTC.

This chain links TRBV20-1 with TRBJ2-3; 15 nucleotides agree with TRBD2. Germline V lookup: CDR1 DFQATT, CDR2 SNEGSKA (reference sequence). The ends lost 6 bases at V and 0 bases at J; junction bases unmatched: 10. There are 18 residues in the CDR3. The DNA of the CDR3 is TGCAGTGCCACCGGACTAGCGGGGGGGGATTCTAGCACAGATACGCAGTATTTT. This sequence encodes CSATGLAGGDSSTDTQYF.

V and J are TRBV27 and TRBJ2-2, with 7 bases aligning to TRBD1. Germline CDR1 MNHEY, CDR2 SMNVEV (reference sequence). The CDR3 runs to 14 residues. Losses at the gene ends were 4 bases for V and 3 bases for J; bases not matched to a gene: 2. The chain's CDR3 is CASSWQGDTGELFF. The CDR3 nucleotides read TGTGCCAGCAGTTGGCAGGGGGACACCGGGGAGCTGTTTTTT.

The chain has TRBV5-1 and TRBJ1-2; 7 bases line up with TRBD1. Germline V gives CDR1 SGHRS, CDR2 YFSETQ. V lost 0 bases and J lost 4; bases outside the gene matches: 6. This CDR3 is built from 15 residues. DNA of the CDR3: TGCGCCAGCAGCTTGGCCCCGGGACAGAGCTATGGCTACACCTTC. Its protein is CASSLAPGQSYGYTF.

This clonotype was seen more than once but under ten times. The chain has TRBV7-9 and TRBJ1-2, with D uncertain. Germline loops: CDR1 SEHNR, CDR2 FQNEAQ (reference sequence). V lost 3 bases, J lost 5 bases, and 10 bases lay in between. The CDR3 has 13 amino acids. CDR3 coding DNA: TGTGCCAGCAGCTTGCAGGCAGCGTATGGCTACACCTTC. Encoded protein: CASSLQAAYGYTF.

This clonotype occurred a few times. The rearrangement joins TRBV12-3 or TRBV12-4 to TRBJ2-4; D not certain. V lost 4 bases and J lost 9, with 13 bases in between. The CDR3 consists of 13 residues. Here the CDR3 reads CASSSLHSSIQYF. Here the CDR3 DNA reads TGTGCCAGCAGTTCCCTCCATTCTTCCATTCAGTACTTC.

The chain joins TRBV5-1 to TRBJ2-3; 8 bases map to TRBD2. Germline CDR1 and CDR2: SGHRS and YFSETQ. The V and J ends lost 0 bases and 5 bases, in that order; junction bases with no gene match: 5. The CDR3 totals 15 residues. The CDR3 nucleotides read TGCGCCAGCAGCTTGGTTGCGGGGGGCCAAGATACGCAGTATTTT. Encoded protein: CASSLVAGGQDTQYF. The complete variable domain, with remaining parts taken from reference TRBV5-1 and TRBJ2-3, reads KAGVTQTPRYLIKTRGQQVTLSCSPISGHRSVSWYQQTPGQGLQFLFEYFSETQRNKGNFPGRFSGRQFSNSRSEMNVSTLELGDSALYLCASSLVAGGQDTQYFGPGTRLTVL.

The gene calls are TRBV20-1 and TRBJ2-7; TRBD1 aligns across 10 bases. The trim removed 1 base at V and 2 bases at J, leaving 5 bases unmatched. The CDR3 is made up of 15 amino acids. CDR1 DFQATT and CDR2 SNEGSKA come from the germline V gene (reference sequence). The CDR3 DNA reads as TGCAGTGCTAGAGCCGGGACAGGGGTCGCCTACGAGCAGTACTTC. It encodes CSARAGTGVAYEQYF.

The J gene is TRBJ1-6, the V gene TRBV20-1; possibly TRBD1 for D (5 bases). The CDR3 extends over 13 amino acids. In germline, CDR1 is DFQATT, CDR2 SNEGSKA (reference sequence). Trimming cost V 4 bases and J 5 bases, with 9 bases left between them. The CDR3 sequence: CSATDTNNSPLHF. Here the CDR3 DNA reads TGCAGTGCTACGGACACCAATAATTCACCCCTCCACTTT.

The J gene is TRBJ2-3, the V gene TRBV4-1; 11 bases line up with TRBD1. V dropped 3 bases and J dropped 4; count of bases not matched to a gene: 3. This CDR3 region has 15 residues. CDR1 and CDR2 (germline): MGHRA, YSYEKL. Here the CDR3 DNA reads TGCGCCAGCAGCCAGGGACAGGGGGGCGCAGATACGCAGTATTTT. Its translation: CASSQGQGGADTQYF.

This chain uses TRBV12-3 or TRBV12-4 with TRBJ2-7, with a possible D match to TRBD1 (6 bases). The CDR3 runs to 15 residues. Trimming cost V 6 bases and J 2 bases, with 17 bases left between them. The CDR3 DNA sequence: TGTGCCAGCAGATTGAAAAACAGGGATCCCTACGAGCAGTACTTC. This encodes CASRLKNRDPYEQYF.

The chain recombines TRBV12-3 or TRBV12-4 with TRBJ2-7; unclear D gene. The CDR3 has 14 amino acids. V lost 5 bases, J lost 7 bases, and 18 bases lay in between. The CDR3 is CASSPSFGYNEQYF. The DNA for the CDR3 is TGTGCCAGCAGTCCTAGTTTCGGATACAATGAGCAGTACTTC.

The J gene is TRBJ1-4, the V gene TRBV7-9; unclear D gene. CDR3 length: 13 residues. Germline CDR1 SEHNR, CDR2 FQNEAQ (reference sequence). V lost 4 bases and J 0 bases, leaving 3 bases between the germline ends. This CDR3 is CASSSATNEKLFF. The CDR3 DNA follows: TGTGCCAGCAGCTCGGCAACTAATGAAAAACTGTTTTTT.

V usage is TRBV6-1 and J usage is TRBJ2-5; 7 positions match TRBD1. The V segment lost 8 bases and the J segment 5 bases; nucleotides outside the gene matches: 8. Germline lookup yields CDR1 MNHNS and CDR2 SASEGT. The CDR3 sequence is 13 residues long. The CDR3 spells CASEGQPRETQYF. CDR3 DNA sequence: TGTGCCAGCGAGGGACAGCCTCGTGAGACCCAGTACTTC.

This sequence joins TRBV5-1 and TRBJ1-4; unclear D gene. CDR3 size: 14 residues. Germline assignment: CDR1 SGHRS and CDR2 YFSETQ. Deletions cut 1 base from V and 8 bases from J, with 12 bases between. CDR3 sequence (DNA): TGCGCCAGCAGCTTGTCCGGGGAAGGGGAAAAACTGTTTTTT. Its protein product is CASSLSGEGEKLFF.

The chain is built from TRBV6-2 or TRBV6-3 and TRBJ1-5; 7 bases line up with TRBD1. Per the germline V gene, CDR1 is MNHEY and CDR2 is SVGEGT. This CDR3 has 15 residues. The trim removed 2 bases at V and 1 base at J, leaving 2 bases unmatched. The DNA of the CDR3 is TGTGCCAGCAGTTACAGGGGGCAAAGCAATCAGCCCCAGCATTTT. Its protein is CASSYRGQSNQPQHF.

In its sample, this clonotype was seen a few times. The rearrangement joins TRBV13 to TRBJ2-1, with D hard to call. Germline CDR1 is PRHDT and CDR2 is FYEKMQ (reference sequence). Trimming pared 5 bases from V and 0 bases from J, leaving 11 bases between. The CDR3 is 15 residues long. The CDR3 is CASSATWGSYNEQFF. The CDR3 region has the DNA TGTGCCAGCAGCGCCACTTGGGGCTCCTACAATGAGCAGTTCTTC.

The chain is built from TRBV5-1 and TRBJ1-1; D gene unclear. There are 11 residues in the CDR3. V lost 3 bases and J lost 7, with 7 bases in between. Germline CDR1 SGHRS, CDR2 YFSETQ. CDR3 residues: CASSSEVEAFF. DNA for the CDR3: TGCGCCAGCAGCTCGGAGGTTGAAGCTTTCTTT.

This clonotype showed up just a few times. This chain joins TRBV2 and TRBJ2-7; the match to TRBD1 covers 10 bases. This CDR3 contains 13 residues. Germline V gene data show CDR1 as SNHLY and CDR2 as FYNNEI. J was trimmed by 5 bases and V by 5 bases; bases with no gene match: 3. In DNA form, the CDR3 reads TGTGCCAGCAGTCAAGACAGGGGGCACGAGCAGTACTTC. Its protein is CASSQDRGHEQYF.

The gene calls are TRBV20-1 and TRBJ2-4, with D maybe TRBD1 (5 bases). Near its end, the DNA agrees better with TRBJ2-7, so the J call may be wrong. CDR1 is DFQATT, CDR2 SNEGSKA, per germline (reference sequence). The CDR3 runs to 12 residues. CDR3 protein: CSAIADSYEQYF. In DNA, the CDR3 is TGCAGTGCTATAGCCGACAGCTACGAGCAGTACTTC.

This chain links TRBV7-2 with TRBJ1-1, with D possibly TRBD1 on 6 matching bases. The CDR3 covers 14 residues. The V gene lost 4 bases and the J gene lost 4 bases, with 13 bases spanning the gap. Germline loops: CDR1 SGHTA, CDR2 FQGNSA. CDR3: CASSSRQTGTEAFF. The CDR3 coding sequence is TGTGCCAGCAGCTCGAGACAGACAGGCACTGAAGCTTTCTTT.